A single sample is the source of the 3 T cell receptor beta chains below, sequenced in a study of tumor-infiltrating lymphocytes in localized non-small cell lung cancer. Profiled with immunoSEQ multiplex PCR; TCRdb holds only in-frame clones, not every one. The repertoire holds about 24,000 clones, with 60% to 75% as singletons. Sequencing was done on a sample of lung tumor tissue. These receptors were taken from a human donor with non-small cell lung cancer.

By share, this clone counts as medium-sized. CDR3 amino acids: CASKYSAYRVGDTEAFF. As DNA, the CDR3 is TGTGCCAGCAAATACAGTGCGTACAGGGTAGGGGACACTGAAGCTTTCTTT. The gene calls are TRBV27 and TRBJ1-1, with D possibly TRBD1 on 6 matching bases. From germline, CDR1 is MNHEY and CDR2 SMNVEV (reference sequence). The CDR3 has 17 amino acids. Trimming pared 7 bases from V and 3 bases from J, leaving 24 bases between.

The V and J genes are TRBV9 and TRBJ2-2; unclear D gene. V dropped 2 bases and J dropped 2 bases, with 4 bases sitting between them. This CDR3 contains 13 residues. CDR1 and CDR2 from the germline V gene are SGDLS and YYNGEE. The CDR3 reads CASSVENTGELFF. DNA for the CDR3: TGTGCCAGCAGCGTTGAAAACACCGGGGAGCTGTTTTTT.

Turning to this clone: Within the sample, other DNA sequences also encode this same CDR3. This chain uses TRBV9 with TRBJ2-2; either TRBD1 or TRBD2 may supply D (5 bases each). V lost 0 bases and J lost 2, with 8 bases in between. The germline V gene has CDR1 SGDLS and CDR2 YYNGEE. This CDR3 spans 15 amino acids. The CDR3 sequence is CASSVGGTNTGELFF. The CDR3, as DNA: TGTGCCAGCAGCGTAGGAGGGACCAACACCGGGGAGCTGTTTTTT.